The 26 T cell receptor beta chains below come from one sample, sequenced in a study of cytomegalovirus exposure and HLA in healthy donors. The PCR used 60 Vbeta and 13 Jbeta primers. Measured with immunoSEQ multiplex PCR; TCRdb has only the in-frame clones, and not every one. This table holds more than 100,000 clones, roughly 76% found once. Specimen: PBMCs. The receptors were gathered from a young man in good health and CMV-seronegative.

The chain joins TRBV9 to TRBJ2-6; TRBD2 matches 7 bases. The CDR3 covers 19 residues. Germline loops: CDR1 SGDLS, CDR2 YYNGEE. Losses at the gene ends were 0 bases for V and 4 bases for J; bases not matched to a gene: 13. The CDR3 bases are TGTGCCAGCAGCGTAGCCCCGTCTGTGGGAGGGCCAGGGGCCAACGTCCTGACTTTC. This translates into CASSVAPSVGGPGANVLTF.

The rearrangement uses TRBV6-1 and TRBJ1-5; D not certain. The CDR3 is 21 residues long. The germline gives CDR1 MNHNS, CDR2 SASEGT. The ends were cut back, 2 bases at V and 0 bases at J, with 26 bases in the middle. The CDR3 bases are TGTGCCAGCAGTGAAAGGATTGGCCGGCCAGGCCGAAGTGGTAGCAATCAGCCCCAGCATTTT. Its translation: CASSERIGRPGRSGSNQPQHF.

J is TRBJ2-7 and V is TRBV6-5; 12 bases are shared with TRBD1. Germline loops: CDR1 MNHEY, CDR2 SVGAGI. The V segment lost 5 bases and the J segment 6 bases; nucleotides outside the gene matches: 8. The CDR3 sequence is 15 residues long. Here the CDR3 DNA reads TGTGCCAGCAGTCCCGTATGGGGACAGGGGGCCGAGCAGTACTTC. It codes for CASSPVWGQGAEQYF.

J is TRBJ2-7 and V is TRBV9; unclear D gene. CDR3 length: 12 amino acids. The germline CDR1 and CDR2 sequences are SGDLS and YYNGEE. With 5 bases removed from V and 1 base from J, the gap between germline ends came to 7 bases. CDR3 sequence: CASSGSSYEQYF. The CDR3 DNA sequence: TGTGCCAGCAGTGGCAGTTCCTACGAGCAGTACTTC.

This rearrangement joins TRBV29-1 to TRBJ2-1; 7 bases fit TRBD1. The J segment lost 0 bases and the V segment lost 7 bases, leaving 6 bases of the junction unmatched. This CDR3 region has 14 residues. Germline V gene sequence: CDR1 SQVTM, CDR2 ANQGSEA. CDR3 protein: CSGAQGNSYNEQFF. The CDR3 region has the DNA TGCAGCGGCGCACAGGGGAACTCCTACAATGAGCAGTTCTTC.

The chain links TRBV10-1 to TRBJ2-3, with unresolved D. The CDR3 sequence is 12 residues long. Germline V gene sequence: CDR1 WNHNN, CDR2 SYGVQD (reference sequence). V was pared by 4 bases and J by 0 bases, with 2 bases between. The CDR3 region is CASSASTDTQYF. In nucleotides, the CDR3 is TGCGCCAGCAGTGCTAGCACAGATACGCAGTATTTT.

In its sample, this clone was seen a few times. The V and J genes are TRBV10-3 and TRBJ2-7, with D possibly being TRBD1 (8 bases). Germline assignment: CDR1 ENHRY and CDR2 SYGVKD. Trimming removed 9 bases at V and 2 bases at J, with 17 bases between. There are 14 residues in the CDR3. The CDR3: CAIATGEGAYEQYF. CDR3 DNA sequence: TGTGCCATTGCGACAGGGGAGGGGGCCTACGAGCAGTACTTC.

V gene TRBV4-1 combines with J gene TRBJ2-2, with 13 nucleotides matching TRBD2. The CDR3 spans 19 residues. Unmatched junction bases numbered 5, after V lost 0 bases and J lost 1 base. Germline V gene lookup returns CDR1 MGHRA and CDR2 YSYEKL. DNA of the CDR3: TGCGCCAGCAGCCAAGACCTCGGACTAGCGGGGGAGAACACCGGGGAGCTGTTTTTT. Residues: CASSQDLGLAGENTGELFF.

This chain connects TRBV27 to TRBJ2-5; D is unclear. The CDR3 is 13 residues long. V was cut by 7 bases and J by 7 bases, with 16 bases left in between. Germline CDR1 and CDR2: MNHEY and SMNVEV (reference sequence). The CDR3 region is CASKPFYRGTQYF. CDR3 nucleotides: TGTGCCAGCAAACCGTTCTACCGTGGGACCCAGTACTTC.

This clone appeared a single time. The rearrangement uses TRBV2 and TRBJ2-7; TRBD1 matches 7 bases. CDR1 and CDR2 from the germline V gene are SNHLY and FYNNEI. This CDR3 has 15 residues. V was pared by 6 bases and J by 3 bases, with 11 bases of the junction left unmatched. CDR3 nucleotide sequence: TGTGCCAGCAGGATAGCAGGGGGTGGGTACTACGAGCAGTACTTC. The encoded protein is CASRIAGGGYYEQYF.

CDR3 sequence: CASSPVRDSVSTGELFF. Here the CDR3 DNA reads TGTGCCAGCAGCCCGGTCCGGGACAGTGTTAGCACCGGGGAGCTGTTTTTT. The V and J genes are TRBV5-4 and TRBJ2-2; TRBD1 matches at 7 bases. The germline V gene encodes CDR1 SGHNT and CDR2 YYREEE (reference sequence). V gave up 4 bases and J gave up 4 bases; unmatched junction bases: 13. This CDR3 contains 17 residues.

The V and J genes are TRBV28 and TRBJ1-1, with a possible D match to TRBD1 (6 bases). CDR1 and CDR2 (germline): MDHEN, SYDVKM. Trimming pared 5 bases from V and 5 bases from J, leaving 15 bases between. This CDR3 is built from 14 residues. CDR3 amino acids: CASSRQVGETEAFF. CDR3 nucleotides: TGTGCCAGCAGTCGACAGGTAGGGGAAACTGAAGCTTTCTTT.

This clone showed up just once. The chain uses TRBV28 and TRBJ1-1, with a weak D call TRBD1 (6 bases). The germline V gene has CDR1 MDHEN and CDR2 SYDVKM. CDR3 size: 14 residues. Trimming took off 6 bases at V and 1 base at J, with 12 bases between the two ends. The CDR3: CASSLRGWNTEAFF. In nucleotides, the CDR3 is TGTGCCAGCAGCCTCAGGGGCTGGAACACTGAAGCTTTCTTT.

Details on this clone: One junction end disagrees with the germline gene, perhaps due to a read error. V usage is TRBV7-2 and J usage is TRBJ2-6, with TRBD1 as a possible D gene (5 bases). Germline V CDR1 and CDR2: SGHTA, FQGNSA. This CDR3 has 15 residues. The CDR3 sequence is CASSLVTSGANGLTF. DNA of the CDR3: TGTGCCAGCAGCTTAGTGACTTCTGGGGCCAACGGCCTGACTTTC.

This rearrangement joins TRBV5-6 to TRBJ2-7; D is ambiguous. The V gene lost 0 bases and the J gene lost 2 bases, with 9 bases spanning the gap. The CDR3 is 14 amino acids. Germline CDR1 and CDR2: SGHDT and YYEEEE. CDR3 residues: CASSLVGRTYEQYF. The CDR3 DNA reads TGTGCCAGCAGCTTGGTAGGCAGGACCTACGAGCAGTACTTC.

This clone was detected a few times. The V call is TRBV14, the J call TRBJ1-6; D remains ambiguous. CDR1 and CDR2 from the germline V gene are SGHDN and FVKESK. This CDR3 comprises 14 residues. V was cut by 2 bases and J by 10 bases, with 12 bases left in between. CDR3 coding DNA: TGTGCCAGCAGCCAATGGAGGGATGGGTCACCCCTCCACTTT. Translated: CASSQWRDGSPLHF.

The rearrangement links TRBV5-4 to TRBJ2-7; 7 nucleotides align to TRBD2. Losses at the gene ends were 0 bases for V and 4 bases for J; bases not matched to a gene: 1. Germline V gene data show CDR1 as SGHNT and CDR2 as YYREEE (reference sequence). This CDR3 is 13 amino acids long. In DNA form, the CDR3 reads TGTGCCAGCAGCTTGGGAGCGGGGTACGAGCAGTACTTC. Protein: CASSLGAGYEQYF.

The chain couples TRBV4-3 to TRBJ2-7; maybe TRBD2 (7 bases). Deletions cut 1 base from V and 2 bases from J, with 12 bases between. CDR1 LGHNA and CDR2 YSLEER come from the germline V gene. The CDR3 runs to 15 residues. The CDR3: CASSQGAGATYEQYF. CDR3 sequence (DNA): TGCGCCAGCAGCCAAGGCGCGGGGGCAACCTACGAGCAGTACTTC.

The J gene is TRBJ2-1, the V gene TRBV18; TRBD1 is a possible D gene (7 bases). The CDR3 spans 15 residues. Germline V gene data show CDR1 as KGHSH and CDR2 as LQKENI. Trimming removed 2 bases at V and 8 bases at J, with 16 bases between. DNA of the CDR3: TGTGCCAGCTCACCAACGAGGCAGGGGGGCGATGAGCAGTTCTTC. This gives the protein CASSPTRQGGDEQFF.

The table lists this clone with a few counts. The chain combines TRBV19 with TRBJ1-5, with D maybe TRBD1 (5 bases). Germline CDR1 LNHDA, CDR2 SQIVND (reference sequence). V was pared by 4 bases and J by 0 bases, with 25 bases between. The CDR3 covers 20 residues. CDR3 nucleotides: TGTGCCAGTAGTACAAGTCCGGGACGGGGGATTCTTTTTAGCAATCAGCCCCAGCATTTT. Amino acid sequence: CASSTSPGRGILFSNQPQHF. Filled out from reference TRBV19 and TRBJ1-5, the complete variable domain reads DGGITQSPKYLFRKEGQNVTLSCEQNLNHDAMYWYRQDPGQGLRLIYYSQIVNDFQKGDIAEGYSVSREKKESFPLTVTSAQKNPTAFYLCASSTSPGRGILFSNQPQHFGDGTRLSIL.

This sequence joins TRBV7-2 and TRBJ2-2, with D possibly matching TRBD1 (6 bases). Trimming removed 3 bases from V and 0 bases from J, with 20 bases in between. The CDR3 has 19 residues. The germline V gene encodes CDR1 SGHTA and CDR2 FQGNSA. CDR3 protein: CASSFSPTDSFANTGELFF. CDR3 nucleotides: TGTGCCAGCAGCTTCTCCCCGACGGACAGTTTCGCGAACACCGGGGAGCTGTTTTTT.

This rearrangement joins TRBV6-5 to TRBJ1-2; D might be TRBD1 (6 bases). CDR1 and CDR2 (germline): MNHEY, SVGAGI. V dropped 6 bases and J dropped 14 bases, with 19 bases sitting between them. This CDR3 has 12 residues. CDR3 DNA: TGTGCCAGCAGAGACCTACAGGGACGGGGAACCTTC. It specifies CASRDLQGRGTF.

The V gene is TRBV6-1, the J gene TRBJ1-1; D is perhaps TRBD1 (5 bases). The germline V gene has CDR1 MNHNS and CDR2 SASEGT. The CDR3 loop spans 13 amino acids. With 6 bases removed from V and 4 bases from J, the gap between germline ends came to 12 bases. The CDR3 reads CASSSDSATEAFF. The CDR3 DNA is TGTGCCAGCAGCTCCGACAGTGCCACTGAAGCTTTCTTT.

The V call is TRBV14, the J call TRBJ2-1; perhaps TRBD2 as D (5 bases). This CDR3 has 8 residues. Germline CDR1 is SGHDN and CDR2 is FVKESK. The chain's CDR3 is CFRREQFF. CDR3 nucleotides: TGTTTTCGGAGGGAGCAGTTCTTC.

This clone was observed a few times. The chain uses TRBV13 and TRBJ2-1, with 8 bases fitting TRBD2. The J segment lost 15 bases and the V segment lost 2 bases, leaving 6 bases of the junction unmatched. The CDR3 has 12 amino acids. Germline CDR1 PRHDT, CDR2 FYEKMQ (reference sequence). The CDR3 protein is CASSLSGGAGFF. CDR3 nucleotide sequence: TGTGCCAGCAGCTTATCCGGGGGGGCGGGGTTCTTC.

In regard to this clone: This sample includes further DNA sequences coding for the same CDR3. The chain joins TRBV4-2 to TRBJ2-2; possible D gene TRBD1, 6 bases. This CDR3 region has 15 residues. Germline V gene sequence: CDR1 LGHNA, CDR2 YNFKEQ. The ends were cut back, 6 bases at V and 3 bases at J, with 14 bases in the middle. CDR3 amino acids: CASSQPGQYTGELFF. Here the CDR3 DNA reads TGTGCCAGCAGTCAACCGGGACAATACACCGGGGAGCTGTTTTTT.